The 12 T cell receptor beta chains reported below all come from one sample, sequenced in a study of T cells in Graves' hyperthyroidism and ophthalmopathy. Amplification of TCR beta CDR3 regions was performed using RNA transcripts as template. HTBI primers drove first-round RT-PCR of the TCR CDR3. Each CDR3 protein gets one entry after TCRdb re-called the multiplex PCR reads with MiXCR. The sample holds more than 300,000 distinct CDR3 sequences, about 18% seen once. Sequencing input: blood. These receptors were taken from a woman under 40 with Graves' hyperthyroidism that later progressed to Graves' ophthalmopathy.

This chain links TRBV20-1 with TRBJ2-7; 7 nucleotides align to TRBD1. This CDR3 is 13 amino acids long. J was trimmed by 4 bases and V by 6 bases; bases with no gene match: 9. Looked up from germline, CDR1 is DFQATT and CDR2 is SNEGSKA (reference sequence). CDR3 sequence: CSAETGDPYEQYF. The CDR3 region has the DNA TGCAGTGCAGAAACAGGGGATCCTTACGAGCAGTACTTC.

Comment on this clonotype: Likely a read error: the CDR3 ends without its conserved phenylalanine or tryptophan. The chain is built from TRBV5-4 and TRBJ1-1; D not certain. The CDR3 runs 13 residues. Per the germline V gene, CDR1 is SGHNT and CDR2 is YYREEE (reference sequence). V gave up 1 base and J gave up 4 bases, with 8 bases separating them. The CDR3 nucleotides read TGTGCCAGCAGCTTGAAGGTTGGCACTGAAGCTTTCGTT. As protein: CASSLKVGTEAFV.

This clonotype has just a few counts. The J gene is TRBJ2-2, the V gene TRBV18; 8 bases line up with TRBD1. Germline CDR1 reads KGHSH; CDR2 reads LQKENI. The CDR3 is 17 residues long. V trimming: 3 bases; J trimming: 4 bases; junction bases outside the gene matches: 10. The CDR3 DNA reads TGTGCCAGCTCACCTCCCCTGGACAGGGAGCCCACCGGGGAGCTGTTTTTT. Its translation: CASSPPLDREPTGELFF. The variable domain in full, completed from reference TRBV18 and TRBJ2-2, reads NAGVMQNPRHLVRRRGQEARLRCSPMKGHSHVYWYRQLPEEGLKFMVYLQKENIIDESGMPKERFSAEFPKEGPSILRIQQVVRGDSAAYFCASSPPLDREPTGELFFGEGSRLTVL.

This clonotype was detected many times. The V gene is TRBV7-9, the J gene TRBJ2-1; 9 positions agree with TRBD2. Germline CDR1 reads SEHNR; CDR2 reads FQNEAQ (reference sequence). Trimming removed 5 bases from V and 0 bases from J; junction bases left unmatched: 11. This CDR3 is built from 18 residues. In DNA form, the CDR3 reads TGTGCCAGCAGCCGGACAGTAGCGGGGGAGGGCTCCTACAATGAGCAGTTCTTC. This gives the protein CASSRTVAGEGSYNEQFF.

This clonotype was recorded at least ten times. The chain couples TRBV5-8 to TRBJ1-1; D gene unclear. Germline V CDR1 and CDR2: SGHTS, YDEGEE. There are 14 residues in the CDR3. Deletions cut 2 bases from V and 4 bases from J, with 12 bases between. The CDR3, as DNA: TGTGCCAGCAGCTTACGTACAAAACCCACTGAAGCTTTCTTT. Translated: CASSLRTKPTEAFF.

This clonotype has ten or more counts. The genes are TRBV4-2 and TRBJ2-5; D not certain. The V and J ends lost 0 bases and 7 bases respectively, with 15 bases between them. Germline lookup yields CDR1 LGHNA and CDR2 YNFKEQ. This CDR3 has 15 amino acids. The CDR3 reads CASSQEGDGVGTQYF. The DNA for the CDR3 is TGTGCCAGCAGCCAAGAAGGCGACGGTGTGGGGACCCAGTACTTC.

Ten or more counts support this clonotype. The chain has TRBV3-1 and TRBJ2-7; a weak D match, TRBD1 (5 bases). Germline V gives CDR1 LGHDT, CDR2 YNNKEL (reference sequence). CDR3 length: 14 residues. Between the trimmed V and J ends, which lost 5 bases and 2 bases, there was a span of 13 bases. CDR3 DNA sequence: TGTGCCAGCAGCAGGAATGACAGAGCCTACGAGCAGTACTTC. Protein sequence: CASSRNDRAYEQYF.

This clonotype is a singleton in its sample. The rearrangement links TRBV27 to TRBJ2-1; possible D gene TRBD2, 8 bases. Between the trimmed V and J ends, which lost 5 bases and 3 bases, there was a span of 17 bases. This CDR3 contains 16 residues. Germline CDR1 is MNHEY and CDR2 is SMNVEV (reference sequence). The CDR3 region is CASSIAGTVGYNEQFF. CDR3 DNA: TGTGCCAGCAGTATAGCGGGGACAGTGGGCTACAATGAGCAGTTCTTC.

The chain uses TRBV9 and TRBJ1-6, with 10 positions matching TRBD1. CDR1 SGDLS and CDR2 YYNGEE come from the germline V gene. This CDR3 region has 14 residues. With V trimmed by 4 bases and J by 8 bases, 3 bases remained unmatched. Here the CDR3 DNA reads TGTGCCAGCAGCTCCGGGACAGGGGATTCACCCCTCCACTTT. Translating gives CASSSGTGDSPLHF.

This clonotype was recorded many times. CDR3 nucleotides: TGCAGCGTAACGGGGACGGCTAAGAGCTCCTACAATGAGCAGTTCTTC. It specifies CSVTGTAKSSYNEQFF. V and J are TRBV29-1 and TRBJ2-1, with D possibly called TRBD1 or TRBD2 (5 bases each). In germline, CDR1 is SQVTM, CDR2 ANQGSEA. V shed 6 bases and J shed 0 bases, with 18 bases lying between them. This CDR3 region has 16 residues.

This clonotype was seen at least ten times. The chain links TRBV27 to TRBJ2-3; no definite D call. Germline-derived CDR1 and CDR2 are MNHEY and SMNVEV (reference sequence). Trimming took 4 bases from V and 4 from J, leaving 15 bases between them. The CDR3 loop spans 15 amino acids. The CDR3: CASSSGSLHPDTQYF. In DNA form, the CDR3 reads TGTGCCAGCAGTTCCGGCAGCCTCCATCCAGATACGCAGTATTTT.

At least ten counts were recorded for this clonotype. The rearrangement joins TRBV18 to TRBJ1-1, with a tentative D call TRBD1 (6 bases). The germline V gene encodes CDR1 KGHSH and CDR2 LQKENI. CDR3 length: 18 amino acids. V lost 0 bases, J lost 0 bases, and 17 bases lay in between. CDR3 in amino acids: CASSPPNAGASMNTEAFF. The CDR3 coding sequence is TGTGCCAGCTCACCACCTAATGCGGGGGCGAGCATGAACACTGAAGCTTTCTTT.